Listed below are T cell receptor beta chains from one sample, sequenced in a study of blood T cells in healthy people across ages. TCRdb re-called the 5' RACE reads with MiXCR, one entry per CDR3 protein. The sample carries 1,500,000 or so distinct CDR3 sequences, approximately 43% recorded once. Input material: blood. These TCRs come from a woman younger than 30 in good health. CDR3s include the opening cysteine and the closing phenylalanine or tryptophan. Fields, in order: V gene, D gene, clone size, J gene, CDR3 protein, CDR3 DNA. D genes are given only for firm matches. Where a row states a size, it is once, few, many or the class of an expanded clone; other rows omit it.

V gene: TRBV4-1; D gene: .; clone size: .; J gene: TRBJ1-1; CDR3 protein: CASSQDERLRNTEAFF; CDR3 DNA: TGCGCCAGCAGCCAAGATGAGCGGTTGAGAAATACTGAAGCTTTCTTT
V gene: TRBV11-2; D gene: TRBD2; clone size: .; J gene: TRBJ2-1; CDR3 protein: CASSQSTLLAGVYNEQFF; CDR3 DNA: TGTGCCAGCAGCCAATCCACACTCCTAGCGGGGGTTTACAATGAGCAGTTCTTC
V gene: TRBV20-1; D gene: TRBD2; clone size: .; J gene: TRBJ2-3; CDR3 protein: CSASRGLAVVATQYF; CDR3 DNA: TGCAGTGCTAGTAGGGGACTAGCGGTAGTAGCTACGCAGTATTTT
V gene: TRBV13; D gene: .; clone size: .; J gene: TRBJ2-3; CDR3 protein: CASTPRRASTDTQYF; CDR3 DNA: TGTGCCAGCACCCCTAGAAGGGCCTCCACAGATACGCAGTATTTT
V gene: TRBV2; D gene: TRBD1; clone size: .; J gene: TRBJ2-7; CDR3 protein: CATATGDSYEQYF; CDR3 DNA: TGTGCCACTGCGACAGGGGACTCCTACGAGCAGTACTTC
V gene: TRBV7-9; D gene: TRBD2; clone size: .; J gene: TRBJ2-1; CDR3 protein: CASSVSGGASYNEQFF; CDR3 DNA: TGTGCCAGCAGCGTGAGCGGGGGTGCATCCTACAATGAGCAGTTCTTC
V gene: TRBV20-1; D gene: TRBD2; clone size: .; J gene: TRBJ2-3; CDR3 protein: CSARGGFSTDTHYF; CDR3 DNA: TGCAGTGCCCGCGGGGGGTTTAGCACAGATACGCATTATTTT
V gene: TRBV7-2; D gene: TRBD2; clone size: .; J gene: TRBJ2-5; CDR3 protein: CASSFASGVKETQYF; CDR3 DNA: TGTGCCAGCAGCTTCGCTAGCGGGGTAAAAGAGACCCAGTACTTC
V gene: TRBV12-5; D gene: .; clone size: .; J gene: TRBJ2-5; CDR3 protein: CASGFSGTQETQYF; CDR3 DNA: TGTGCTAGTGGTTTTTCGGGGACCCAAGAGACCCAGTACTTC
V gene: TRBV4-1; D gene: TRBD1; clone size: .; J gene: TRBJ2-1; CDR3 protein: CASSLKNPGGSYNEQFF; CDR3 DNA: TGCGCCAGCAGCCTGAAAAACCCAGGGGGTTCCTACAATGAGCAGTTCTTC
V gene: TRBV7-2; D gene: .; clone size: .; J gene: TRBJ1-6; CDR3 protein: CASSLDRRSPLHF; CDR3 DNA: TGTGCCAGCAGCTTAGACAGACGTTCACCCCTCCACTTT
V gene: TRBV7-8; D gene: .; clone size: .; J gene: TRBJ1-5; CDR3 protein: CASSPDRQDNQPQHF; CDR3 DNA: TGTGCCAGCAGCCCAGACCGACAGGACAATCAGCCCCAGCATTTT
V gene: TRBV24-1; D gene: .; clone size: .; J gene: TRBJ2-7; CDR3 protein: CATSDGTYYEQYF; CDR3 DNA: TGTGCCACCAGTGATGGGACCTACTACGAGCAGTACTTC
V gene: TRBV7-2; D gene: TRBD1; clone size: .; J gene: TRBJ1-2; CDR3 protein: CASSLGQGAVSYGYTF; CDR3 DNA: TGTGCCAGCAGCTTAGGGCAGGGGGCTGTTAGCTATGGCTACACCTTC
V gene: TRBV7-2; D gene: TRBD2; clone size: .; J gene: TRBJ2-3; CDR3 protein: CASRPGLASVIDTQYF; CDR3 DNA: TGTGCCAGCAGACCCGGACTAGCGTCGGTTATCGATACGCAGTATTTT
V gene: TRBV7-9; D gene: .; clone size: few; J gene: TRBJ2-5; CDR3 protein: CASSPGQKPQETQYF; CDR3 DNA: TGTGCCAGCAGCCCAGGACAGAAACCCCAAGAGACCCAGTACTTC
V gene: TRBV9; D gene: .; clone size: few; J gene: TRBJ2-5; CDR3 protein: CASSVNGAFPETQYF; CDR3 DNA: TGTGCCAGCAGCGTAAACGGCGCCTTCCCAGAGACCCAGTACTTC
V gene: TRBV6-5; D gene: TRBD2; clone size: few; J gene: TRBJ2-1; CDR3 protein: CASSYPTSGRASYNEQFF; CDR3 DNA: TGTGCCAGCAGTTACCCGACTAGCGGGAGGGCCTCCTACAATGAGCAGTTCTTC
V gene: TRBV4-3; D gene: .; clone size: .; J gene: TRBJ1-2; CDR3 protein: CASSPTRVGYGYTF; CDR3 DNA: TGCGCCAGCAGCCCCACCAGGGTGGGGTATGGCTACACCTTC
V gene: TRBV7-9; D gene: TRBD2; clone size: .; J gene: TRBJ2-7; CDR3 protein: CASRPSSGVSYNEQYF; CDR3 DNA: TGTGCCAGCAGGCCTTCTAGCGGGGTCTCCTACAATGAGCAGTACTTC
V gene: TRBV5-1; D gene: .; clone size: few; J gene: TRBJ2-7; CDR3 protein: CASSLARRDSYEQYF; CDR3 DNA: TGCGCCAGCAGCTTGGCCCGGCGGGATTCCTACGAGCAGTACTTC
V gene: TRBV11-1; D gene: .; clone size: .; J gene: TRBJ2-5; CDR3 protein: CASSVDSWGTQYF; CDR3 DNA: TGTGCCAGCAGCGTCGATAGCTGGGGGACCCAGTACTTC
V gene: TRBV12-3/TRBV12-4; D gene: TRBD2; clone size: .; J gene: TRBJ2-5; CDR3 protein: CASTPGLAETQYF; CDR3 DNA: TGTGCCAGCACCCCCGGACTAGCGGAGACCCAGTACTTC
V gene: TRBV10-3; D gene: .; clone size: .; J gene: TRBJ2-4; CDR3 protein: CANGILAKNIQYF; CDR3 DNA: TGTGCCAACGGGATTCTAGCCAAAAACATTCAGTACTTC
V gene: TRBV20-1; D gene: TRBD2; clone size: .; J gene: TRBJ2-1; CDR3 protein: CSARMGSSGGNEQFF; CDR3 DNA: TGCAGTGCTAGGATGGGGTCTAGCGGGGGAAATGAGCAGTTCTTC
V gene: TRBV7-9; D gene: .; clone size: .; J gene: TRBJ1-2; CDR3 protein: CASIPYGAAHGYTF; CDR3 DNA: TGTGCCAGCATCCCTTATGGGGCAGCCCATGGCTACACCTTC
V gene: TRBV20-1; D gene: .; clone size: .; J gene: TRBJ2-7; CDR3 protein: CSASHIADSYNEQYF; CDR3 DNA: TGCAGTGCTAGTCACATAGCGGACTCCTACAATGAGCAGTACTTC
V gene: TRBV4-1; D gene: TRBD1; clone size: few; J gene: TRBJ1-5; CDR3 protein: CASADRAILSSNQPQHF; CDR3 DNA: TGCGCCAGCGCGGACAGGGCAATACTGAGTTCCAATCAGCCCCAGCATTTT
V gene: TRBV29-1; D gene: TRBD2; clone size: .; J gene: TRBJ2-1; CDR3 protein: CSVEGLAGRDYNKQFF; CDR3 DNA: TGCAGCGTTGAAGGGCTGGCGGGGCGGGACTACAATAAGCAGTTCTTC
V gene: TRBV12-3/TRBV12-4; D gene: TRBD1; clone size: .; J gene: TRBJ1-5; CDR3 protein: CASSTGQGIGQPQHF; CDR3 DNA: TGTGCCAGCAGTACGGGACAGGGGATTGGCCAGCCCCAGCATTTT
V gene: TRBV7-9; D gene: .; clone size: .; J gene: TRBJ2-7; CDR3 protein: CASSTPDGVSYEQYF; CDR3 DNA: TGTGCCAGCAGCACCCCGGACGGAGTTTCCTACGAGCAGTACTTC